These 22 T cell receptor beta chains originate from one sample sequenced in a study of cytomegalovirus exposure and HLA in healthy donors. PCR employed 60 Vbeta and 13 Jbeta primers. Only in-frame clones appear in the TCRdb table, and some are missing; sequencing was by immunoSEQ multiplex PCR. The sample carries some 97,000 clones, around 75% recorded once. Sequencing was performed on PBMCs. Every receptor here comes from a woman aged 18-29 years in good health and CMV-seropositive.

This clone was seen more than once but under ten times. J is TRBJ2-1 and V is TRBV6-1; the match to TRBD1 covers 10 bases. There are 15 residues in the CDR3. After removal of 5 bases from V and 6 bases from J, the junction contained 7 bases not matched to a gene. Germline CDR1 reads MNHNS; CDR2 reads SASEGT. The CDR3 region is CASSIRDRGSNEQFF. The CDR3 DNA reads as TGTGCCAGCAGTATCCGGGACAGGGGTTCCAATGAGCAGTTCTTC.

The chain has TRBV7-9 and TRBJ1-3; D is possibly TRBD1 (5 bases). CDR3 length: 14 amino acids. Between the trimmed V and J ends, which lost 6 bases and 7 bases, there was a span of 16 bases. Germline values: CDR1 SEHNR, CDR2 FQNEAQ (reference sequence). CDR3: CASRLMGRRNTIYF. CDR3 DNA sequence: TGTGCCAGCAGGCTTATGGGGCGGCGGAACACCATATATTTT.

This rearrangement joins TRBV5-3 to TRBJ1-1; a weak D match, TRBD1 (6 bases). TRBV5-3 counts as an open reading frame of uncertain function. Trimming left V 4 bases short and J 5 bases short, with 9 bases between. The CDR3 sequence is 12 residues long. This CDR3 reads CARSHRATEAFF. CDR3 nucleotide sequence: TGTGCCAGAAGCCACAGGGCTACTGAAGCTTTCTTT.

CDR3 region: CASSEALRGGYTF. The CDR3 nucleotides are TGTGCCAGCAGTGAAGCGCTTCGGGGTGGCTACACCTTC. The rearrangement joins TRBV6-1 to TRBJ1-2; D uncertain. Between the trimmed V and J ends, which lost 0 bases and 7 bases, there was a span of 9 bases. The germline V gene has CDR1 MNHNS and CDR2 SASEGT. This CDR3 has 13 amino acids.

This clone has a handful of counts. This chain connects TRBV29-1 to TRBJ2-4; D possibly corresponds to TRBD1 (6 bases). Trimming shortened V by 2 bases and J by 7 bases, and 9 bases separated the two germline ends. The CDR3 is 12 residues long. Germline CDR1 and CDR2: SQVTM and ANQGSEA. The CDR3 spells CSVENQGNIQYF. CDR3 DNA: TGCAGCGTTGAAAACCAGGGGAACATTCAGTACTTC.

The V call is TRBV15, the J call TRBJ2-1, with a weak D call TRBD2 (5 bases). CDR1 and CDR2 (germline): LNHNV, YYDKDF (reference sequence). The V gene lost 0 bases and the J gene lost 2 bases, with 8 bases spanning the gap. The CDR3 covers 15 residues. CDR3 protein: CATSRDSGTYNEQFF. CDR3 in DNA: TGTGCCACCAGCAGAGATTCCGGGACCTACAATGAGCAGTTCTTC.

This chain uses TRBV25-1 with TRBJ2-7, with TRBD1 matching over 7 bases. Looked up from germline, CDR1 is MGHDK and CDR2 is SYGVNS. V was clipped by 8 bases and J by 5 bases; unmatched bases: 9. This CDR3 region has 13 residues. CDR3 bases: TGTGCCAGCTCAGGACAGGAAGACAACGAGCAGTACTTC. Protein sequence: CASSGQEDNEQYF.

The V call is TRBV29-1, the J call TRBJ2-1; 9 bases map to TRBD2. The CDR3 is 14 amino acids. Germline V lookup: CDR1 SQVTM, CDR2 ANQGSEA. Trimming cost V 3 bases and J 8 bases; bases outside gene matches: 8. The CDR3 coding sequence is TGCAGCGTTGACGGCGGGAGGGCATATTATGAGCAGTTCTTC. The encoded protein is CSVDGGRAYYEQFF.

The V call is TRBV30, the J call TRBJ2-5, with TRBD1 matching 10 bases. The CDR3 loop spans 17 amino acids. Germline CDR1 reads GTSNPN; CDR2 reads SVGIG (reference sequence). With V trimmed by 3 bases and J by 2 bases, 12 bases remained unmatched. CDR3 in DNA: TGTGCCTGGAGCGGCATGAGGACGGACAGGGGGCAAGAGACCCAGTACTTC. It is translated as CAWSGMRTDRGQETQYF.

This clone has just one count. The genes are TRBV7-9 and TRBJ1-4; D is possibly TRBD1 (5 bases). Germline assignment: CDR1 SEHNR and CDR2 FQNEAQ (reference sequence). The CDR3 has 12 residues. The CDR3 loop reads CVSGRENEKLFF. The CDR3, as DNA: TGTGTCTCGGGCAGGGAAAATGAAAAACTGTTTTTT.

CDR3 protein: CASSLDGSSGNTIYF. The CDR3, as DNA: TGTGCCAGCAGCTTAGACGGTTCCTCTGGAAACACCATATATTTT. The gene calls are TRBV11-2 and TRBJ1-3; D unclear. Trimming shortened V by 0 bases and J by 0 bases, and 6 bases separated the two germline ends. Germline loops: CDR1 SGHAT, CDR2 FQNNGV. The CDR3 loop spans 15 amino acids. Using reference TRBV11-2 and TRBJ1-3 for the parts outside the CDR3, the full variable domain is EAGVAQSPRYKIIEKRQSVAFWCNPISGHATLYWYQQILGQGPKLLIQFQNNGVVDDSQLPKDRFSAERLKGVDSTLKIQPAKLEDSAVYLCASSLDGSSGNTIYFGEGSWLTVV.

The rearrangement uses TRBV7-3 and TRBJ1-1; TRBD1 might be the D (6 bases). This CDR3 spans 13 amino acids. Germline-derived CDR1 and CDR2 are SGHTA and FQGTGA. Trimming shortened V by 4 bases and J by 5 bases, and 11 bases separated the two germline ends. The CDR3 loop is CASSSGVGTEAFF. In nucleotides, the CDR3 is TGTGCCAGCAGCTCAGGGGTGGGGACTGAAGCTTTCTTT.

The V gene is TRBV30, the J gene TRBJ2-7; possibly TRBD1 for D (7 bases). V was clipped by 2 bases and J by 4 bases, with 15 bases between them. The V gene's germline CDR1 is GTSNPN and CDR2 SVGIG (reference sequence). This CDR3 is built from 14 residues. Here the CDR3 reads CAWSRETGRYEQYF. In DNA, the CDR3 is TGTGCCTGGAGTCGTGAGACAGGGAGGTACGAGCAGTACTTC.

This clone occurred a few times. V gene TRBV7-2 combines with J gene TRBJ2-3; 7 bases align to TRBD1. There are 15 residues in the CDR3. Germline CDR1 SGHTA, CDR2 FQGNSA. V lost 3 bases and J lost 4; bases outside the gene matches: 7. DNA of the CDR3: TGTGCCAGCAGCTTTCGAGGGGGCCAGGCAGATACGCAGTATTTT. Translated: CASSFRGGQADTQYF.

This chain connects TRBV30 to TRBJ2-6, with a possible D match to TRBD1 (6 bases). The germline V and J ends were trimmed by 1 base and 3 bases, with 13 bases remaining between them. The CDR3 has 16 residues. CDR1 and CDR2 (germline): GTSNPN, SVGIG (reference sequence). The DNA for the CDR3 is TGTGCCTGGAGTGAGTTCAGGGGTCTTGGGGCCAACGTCCTGACTTTC. It translates to CAWSEFRGLGANVLTF.

J is TRBJ2-7 and V is TRBV18, with D perhaps matching TRBD1 (5 bases). Germline V gene lookup returns CDR1 KGHSH and CDR2 LQKENI. Between the trimmed V and J ends, which lost 2 bases and 2 bases, there was a span of 10 bases. This CDR3 has 14 amino acids. CDR3 region: CASSPGAETYEQYF. The CDR3 DNA reads as TGTGCCAGCTCACCAGGGGCGGAGACCTACGAGCAGTACTTC.

This sequence joins TRBV28 and TRBJ2-7, with D maybe TRBD2 (5 bases). The CDR3 has 13 amino acids. Trimming pared 8 bases from V and 2 bases from J, leaving 13 bases between. CDR1 is MDHEN and CDR2 is SYDVKM in the germline V gene. CDR3: CASLRGRTYEQYF. In DNA form, the CDR3 reads TGTGCCAGCCTTAGAGGGCGGACCTACGAGCAGTACTTC.

In its sample, this clone was seen once. This sequence joins TRBV30 and TRBJ1-5; TRBD1 is a possible D gene (6 bases). Trimming removed 2 bases at V and 7 bases at J, with 9 bases between. CDR3 length: 12 residues. Germline-derived CDR1 and CDR2 are GTSNPN and SVGIG (reference sequence). DNA for the CDR3: TGTGCCTGGAGTAGGGGGGGGCAGCCCCAGCATTTT. It specifies CAWSRGGQPQHF.

DNA for the CDR3: TGTGCCACGGAGGCTAGCGCGGGGGAGACCCAGTACTTC. Encoded protein: CATEASAGETQYF. The genes are TRBV30 and TRBJ2-5, with D tentatively TRBD2 (6 bases). CDR1 is GTSNPN and CDR2 is SVGIG in the germline V gene (reference sequence). This CDR3 region has 13 residues. V lost 8 bases to trimming and J lost 5 bases, with 18 bases between them.

The chain is built from TRBV27 and TRBJ2-4, with a tentative D call TRBD2 (6 bases). Germline-derived CDR1 and CDR2 are MNHEY and SMNVEV (reference sequence). Trimming stripped 2 bases from V and 5 bases from J, with 13 bases between. This CDR3 has 15 amino acids. DNA of the CDR3: TGTGCCAGCAGTTTACACCCGGGACTCGAAAACATTCAGTACTTC. Translating it yields CASSLHPGLENIQYF.

This clone came up a few times. CDR3 sequence: CASSLGLAGVEETQYF. In DNA, the CDR3 is TGTGCCAGCAGCTTGGGACTAGCGGGAGTTGAAGAGACCCAGTACTTC. The chain employs TRBV5-4 and TRBJ2-5; 12 positions agree with TRBD2. V trimming: 0 bases; J trimming: 3 bases; junction bases outside the gene matches: 3. Germline assignment: CDR1 SGHNT and CDR2 YYREEE (reference sequence). This CDR3 contains 16 residues. The full variable domain, its missing parts supplied by reference TRBV5-4 and TRBJ2-5, is ETGVTQSPTHLIKTRGQQVTLRCSSQSGHNTVSWYQQALGQGPQFIFQYYREEENGRGNFPPRFSGLQFPNYSSELNVNALELDDSALYLCASSLGLAGVEETQYFGPGTRLLVL.

The chain joins TRBV4-1 to TRBJ1-2; D is ambiguous. V was clipped by 0 bases and J by 3 bases, with 14 bases between them. Germline values: CDR1 MGHRA, CDR2 YSYEKL. This CDR3 spans 16 amino acids. The CDR3 region is CASSQELRPRHYGYTF. The CDR3, as DNA: TGCGCCAGCAGCCAAGAATTGAGGCCCCGGCACTATGGCTACACCTTC.